These 22 T cell receptor beta chains came from one sample sequenced in a study of T cells in Graves' hyperthyroidism and ophthalmopathy (dated by TCRdb to about 2019). Receptor amplification or capture employed multiplex PCR. The run used an Illumina HiSeq 2000. The TCR beta CDR3 regions were amplified from the RNA transcripts. For the first round of RT-PCR on the TCR CDR3, the HTBI primer set was used together with the Qiagen OneStep RT-PCR kit. Starting from the raw public reads, TCRdb applied fastp trimming at Q25, assembled clones with MiXCR and retained in-frame beta chains. Rows with a matching CDR3 protein are joined into one entry that keeps the most common DNA and genes. Present in this sample are approximately 300,000 distinct CDR3 sequences, around 16% of which were seen just once. The ten largest clonotypes hold around 33% of the sample. Specimen: blood. These receptors were obtained from a man under 40 with Graves' hyperthyroidism.

The sample holds many counts of this clonotype. The chain uses TRBV6-1 and TRBJ2-5, with 13 bases lining up with TRBD2. The V gene's germline CDR1 is MNHNS and CDR2 SASEGT. The CDR3 consists of 16 residues. J gave up 5 bases and V 1 base, and 4 bases lay outside the gene matches. CDR3 nucleotides: TGTGCCAGCAGTGAAGAACTAGCGGGAGGGCCGGAGACCCAGTACTTC. It translates to CASSEELAGGPETQYF.

This clonotype appeared many times. The chain has TRBV30 and TRBJ2-1, with D uncertain. The V and J ends lost 0 bases and 10 bases respectively, with 10 bases between them. This CDR3 contains 12 residues. CDR1 is GTSNPN and CDR2 is SVGIG in the germline V gene (reference sequence). The CDR3 DNA is TGTGCCTGGAGTGTACAGAGAGCGGAGCAGTTCTTC. This sequence encodes CAWSVQRAEQFF.

This clonotype came up once. The V call is TRBV7-9, the J call TRBJ1-3; TRBD1 might be the D (6 bases). The germline V and J ends were trimmed by 1 base and 2 bases, with 9 bases remaining between them. CDR1 and CDR2 from the germline V gene are SEHNR and FQNEAQ (reference sequence). This CDR3 is built from 15 residues. The CDR3 loop is CASSLGGAPGNTIYF. CDR3 DNA: TGTGCCAGCAGCTTAGGGGGGGCACCTGGAAACACCATATATTTT.

The CDR3 DNA sequence: TGTGCCAGCACCTCGGGACTCTCAACCTACGAGCAGTACTTC. Translated, it gives CASTSGLSTYEQYF. The chain recombines TRBV2 with TRBJ2-7; possibly TRBD2 for D (6 bases). CDR1 and CDR2 (germline): SNHLY, FYNNEI. The CDR3 has 14 residues. V gave up 7 bases and J gave up 2 bases, with 15 bases separating them.

This clonotype has a handful of counts. The rearrangement joins TRBV19 to TRBJ1-2; D call uncertain. The CDR3 sequence is 11 residues long. Germline V CDR1 and CDR2: LNHDA, SQIVND (reference sequence). Between the trimmed V and J ends, which lost 6 bases and 6 bases, there was a span of 8 bases. This CDR3 is CASSRQDGYTF. In DNA, the CDR3 is TGTGCCAGTAGCCGGCAAGATGGCTACACCTTC.

This clonotype was seen a handful of times. The chain links TRBV19 to TRBJ2-1; 8 nucleotides align to TRBD2. From germline, CDR1 is LNHDA and CDR2 SQIVND (reference sequence). The V and J ends lost 3 bases and 7 bases, in that order; junction bases with no gene match: 8. The CDR3 has 15 residues. The CDR3 DNA is TGTGCCAGTAGTATCTCAGCGGGAGTGTCGAATGAGCAGTTCTTC. Translating it yields CASSISAGVSNEQFF.

A remark on this clonotype: A much larger clone lies one base from this, so it may be a read error. J is TRBJ2-3 and V is TRBV20-1; TRBD1 might be the D (5 bases). V lost 3 bases, J lost 2 bases, and 18 bases lay in between. Germline CDR1 and CDR2: DFQATT and SNEGSKA (reference sequence). CDR3 length: 16 amino acids. DNA for the CDR3: TGCAGTGCTAGGGGGCGATGCCCCTTAAACACAGATACGCAGTATTTT. Protein product: CSARGRCPLNTDTQYF.

This clonotype was picked up many times. The chain uses TRBV12-3 or TRBV12-4 and TRBJ2-1, with D hard to call. V shed 8 bases and J shed 2 bases, with 4 bases lying between them. The length of the CDR3 is 11 residues. DNA for the CDR3: TGTGCCAGCGTCGCCTACAATGAGCAGTTCTTC. Protein product: CASVAYNEQFF.

The sample holds many counts of this clonotype. This chain uses TRBV30 with TRBJ2-1, with a possible D match to TRBD1 (5 bases). V was trimmed by 0 bases and J by 2 bases, leaving 8 bases between them. CDR1 is GTSNPN and CDR2 is SVGIG in the germline V gene (reference sequence). The CDR3 totals 14 residues. The CDR3 nucleotides read TGTGCCTGGAGTGTACAAGGGGCCTACAATGAGCAGTTCTTC. Translating it yields CAWSVQGAYNEQFF. Drawing the rest from reference TRBV30 and TRBJ2-1, the complete variable domain is SQTIHQWPATLVQPVGSPLSLECTVEGTSNPNLYWYRQAAGRGLQLLFYSVGIGQISSEVPQNLSASRPQDRQFILSSKKLLLSDSGFYLCAWSVQGAYNEQFFGPGTRLTVL.

This clonotype showed up many times. This sequence joins TRBV28 and TRBJ1-1, with 11 bases fitting TRBD1. The V and J ends lost 5 bases and 6 bases, in that order; junction bases with no gene match: 5. CDR3 length equals 14 residues. CDR1 is MDHEN and CDR2 is SYDVKM in the germline V gene. CDR3 residues: CASSRTGGAAEAFF. DNA of the CDR3: TGTGCCAGCAGTCGGACAGGGGGCGCGGCTGAAGCTTTCTTT.

This clonotype came up a few times. The chain has TRBV6-1 and TRBJ1-2, with 7 nucleotides matching TRBD1. The germline gives CDR1 MNHNS, CDR2 SASEGT. CDR3 length: 13 amino acids. V shed 6 bases and J 7 bases; nucleotides not matched to a gene: 8. CDR3 in DNA: TGTGCCAGCAGCCTTTACGACAGGGCTGGCTACACCTTC. It is translated as CASSLYDRAGYTF.

This rearrangement joins TRBV18 to TRBJ2-5, with D hard to call. CDR3 size: 13 residues. V was cut by 2 bases and J by 2 bases, with 6 bases left in between. Germline-derived CDR1 and CDR2 are KGHSH and LQKENI. The CDR3 DNA follows: TGTGCCAGCTCACCAGAACTTCAAGAGACCCAGTACTTC. It is translated as CASSPELQETQYF.

This clonotype was seen repeatedly, ten times or more. This chain joins TRBV6-5 and TRBJ2-7, with 9 bases identical to TRBD1. Germline V lookup: CDR1 MNHEY, CDR2 SVGAGI. The V segment lost 2 bases and the J segment 2 bases; nucleotides outside the gene matches: 7. CDR3 size: 16 residues. This CDR3 is CASSYGPGQGTYEQYF. CDR3 nucleotide sequence: TGTGCCAGCAGTTACGGACCGGGACAGGGAACCTACGAGCAGTACTTC.

This clonotype has ten or more counts. This CDR3 reads CASSVGVSPEAFF. CDR3 nucleotide sequence: TGTGCCAGCAGTGTTGGGGTCAGCCCTGAAGCTTTCTTT. V and J are TRBV2 and TRBJ1-1; D remains ambiguous. CDR3 length equals 13 residues. Trimming removed 4 bases from V and 6 bases from J, with 12 bases in between. From germline, CDR1 is SNHLY and CDR2 FYNNEI.

V and J are TRBV6-2 or TRBV6-3 and TRBJ2-1, with D perhaps matching TRBD2 (5 bases). The V end lost 7 bases, the J end lost 5 bases, and 15 bases lay between the germline ends. This CDR3 contains 14 residues. Germline values: CDR1 MNHEY, CDR2 SVGEGT. The CDR3 DNA follows: TGTGCCAGCAATCGGGGTGGGCAGCACAATGAGCAGTTCTTC. Translated, it gives CASNRGGQHNEQFF.

CDR3 in DNA: TGTGCCAGCAGTTCACCGACACCTCCTAATGAAAAACTGTTTTTT. It encodes CASSSPTPPNEKLFF. The V and J genes are TRBV12-3 or TRBV12-4 and TRBJ1-4; the D is unclear. Trimming shortened V by 4 bases and J by 3 bases, and 12 bases separated the two germline ends. This CDR3 spans 15 amino acids.

This clonotype was observed many times. The chain employs TRBV11-3 and TRBJ2-7; D is ambiguous. The germline V and J ends were trimmed by 3 bases and 3 bases, with 9 bases remaining between them. Looked up from germline, CDR1 is SGHNT and CDR2 is YENEEA. This CDR3 contains 13 residues. Here the CDR3 DNA reads TGTGCCAGCAGCTTTGGCGTGGGCTACGAGCAGTACTTC. Protein: CASSFGVGYEQYF. Complete variable domain (other parts from reference TRBV11-3 and TRBJ2-7): EAGVVQSPRYKIIEKKQPVAFWCNPISGHNTLYWYLQNLGQGPELLIRYENEEAVDDSQLPKDRFSAERLKGVDSTLKIQPAELGDSAVYLCASSFGVGYEQYFGPGTRLTVT.

This rearrangement joins TRBV7-9 to TRBJ2-7; 11 positions match TRBD2. J gave up 2 bases and V 5 bases, and 5 bases lay outside the gene matches. The CDR3 runs 15 residues. CDR1 is SEHNR and CDR2 is FQNEAQ in the germline V gene (reference sequence). In DNA, the CDR3 is TGTGCCAGCAGCCCGGGACTAGCGGAGCCCTACGAGCAGTACTTC. This gives the protein CASSPGLAEPYEQYF.

On this clonotype itself: This may arise from a read error, as a much more abundant clone is one base away. The chain joins TRBV6-2 or TRBV6-3 to TRBJ2-1, with 7 bases aligning to TRBD2. Germline loops: CDR1 MNHEY, CDR2 SVGEGT. The CDR3 has 15 residues. V was clipped by 5 bases and J by 7 bases; unmatched bases: 11. DNA of the CDR3: TGTGCCAGCAGTCCCGGGGGGTCGCGTTTGAATGAGCAGTTCTTC. Translation: CASSPGGSRLNEQFF.

This clonotype was recorded at least ten times. V usage is TRBV11-2 and J usage is TRBJ2-3; D is unresolved. The CDR3 covers 13 residues. Germline values: CDR1 SGHAT, CDR2 FQNNGV. Trimming stripped 3 bases from V and 5 bases from J, with 9 bases between. CDR3 coding DNA: TGTGCCAGCAGCTTCTTGCAGCGAGATACGCAGTATTTT. Translated: CASSFLQRDTQYF.

The rearrangement uses TRBV5-1 and TRBJ2-7, with a weak D call TRBD1 (6 bases). The CDR3 contains 14 residues. The V gene's germline CDR1 is SGHRS and CDR2 YFSETQ. V gave up 4 bases and J gave up 1 base, with 12 bases separating them. As DNA, the CDR3 is TGCGCCAGCAGCAACGGGACATATTCCTACGAGCAGTACTTC. Its protein product is CASSNGTYSYEQYF.

This clonotype was found many times. The genes are TRBV12-3 or TRBV12-4 and TRBJ2-7, with D possibly being TRBD1 (5 bases). Trimming pared 2 bases from V and 3 bases from J, leaving 14 bases between. The CDR3 has 15 residues. CDR3 amino acids: CASSLFGRGGYEQYF. The CDR3 coding sequence is TGTGCCAGCAGTTTATTCGGAAGGGGTGGCTACGAGCAGTACTTC.